This T cell receptor beta chain was sequenced for a study of cytomegalovirus exposure and HLA in healthy donors. The PCR contained 60 Vbeta and 13 Jbeta primers. Assay used: immunoSEQ multiplex PCR; TCRdb lists only in-frame clones, some missing. The sample records approximately 100,000 clones, 65% being singletons. The CDR3 spans 13 residues. Germline loops: CDR1 MNHEY, CDR2 SVGAGI. V shed 5 bases and J 5 bases; nucleotides not matched to a gene: 5. A few counts support this clone. The rearrangement links TRBV6-5 to TRBJ1-2; 7 bases agree with TRBD1. The material sequenced was PBMCs. The sequence came from a man younger than 45 in good health and CMV-seropositive. The CDR3 loop is CASSQRQGYGYTF. The CDR3 DNA follows: TGTGCCAGCAGTCAAAGACAGGGATATGGCTACACCTTC.